This T cell receptor (beta chain) was found in a study of T cell changes during pregnancy in multiple sclerosis. CDR3 length: 16 amino acids. In germline, CDR1 is MNHNS, CDR2 SASEGT. Deletions cut 4 bases from V and 10 bases from J, with 20 bases between. Assay used: immunoSEQ multiplex PCR; TCRdb lists only in-frame clones, some missing. The table records about 19,000 clones, around nine tenths of them present only once. The chain employs TRBV6-1 and TRBJ1-6, with a tentative D call TRBD1 (6 bases). The sequencing used CD8+ T cells from peripheral blood mononuclear cells, collected after pregnancy. This TCR derives from a female donor in good health, enrolled as a control in a pregnancy study. CDR3 bases: TGTGCCAGCAGTGCCTCTTCGACAGGTCAGGGATCACCCCTCCACTTT. This codes for CASSASSTGQGSPLHF.